Following are 15 T cell receptor beta chains from one sample sequenced in a study of spatial heterogeneity in lung cancer. Overall study results and limits: Counts of expanded intratumoral alpha and beta TCRs tracked tumor mutation counts.

These receptors have no known antigen. The time point denotes: sample taken at primary tumor resection. Each CDR3 protein is one row after TCRdb ran MiXCR on the 5' RACE reads. The profile covers 8,000 to 9,500 distinct CDR3 sequences, with just under 3% appearing a single time and approximately 13% taken by the ten largest. The source was lung tumor tissue, collected at surgery. The receptors derive from a male donor with early-stage non-small cell lung cancer.

This clonotype has just a few counts. The chain carries TRBV10-3 and TRBJ2-5, with TRBD1 as a possible D gene (5 bases). V was clipped by 5 bases and J by 3 bases, with 10 bases between them. The CDR3 runs 13 residues. The V gene's germline CDR1 is ENHRY and CDR2 SYGVKD. CDR3 region: CAISRQREETQYF. Written as DNA, the CDR3 is TGTGCCATCAGTCGACAGCGCGAAGAGACCCAGTACTTC.

This clonotype showed up many times. The rearrangement links TRBV28 to TRBJ2-3; D gene uncertain. Trimming shortened V by 2 bases and J by 3 bases, and 6 bases separated the two germline ends. Germline V gene data show CDR1 as MDHEN and CDR2 as SYDVKM. The CDR3 has 13 amino acids. In nucleotides, the CDR3 is TGTGCCAGCAGTTTACGATCTACAGATACGCAGTATTTT. Residues: CASSLRSTDTQYF.

This clonotype has a count of ten or more. This chain joins TRBV6-2 or TRBV6-3 and TRBJ1-1; perhaps TRBD1 as D (6 bases). V was clipped by 5 bases and J by 1 base, with 14 bases between them. CDR1 and CDR2 (germline): MNHEY, SVGEGT. The CDR3 contains 15 residues. As DNA, the CDR3 is TGTGCCAGCAGTATCATTACAGGGCCGAACACTGAAGCTTTCTTT. Its protein product is CASSIITGPNTEAFF.

By sample fraction, this clonotype is medium-sized. This chain links TRBV4-3 with TRBJ2-5; weak D call: TRBD2 (5 bases). This CDR3 comprises 14 residues. Germline CDR1 is LGHNA and CDR2 is YSLEER. V dropped 1 base and J dropped 3 bases, with 9 bases sitting between them. The CDR3 nucleotides are TGCGCCAGCAGCCAAGGACTAAAAAAAGAGACCCAGTACTTC. This sequence encodes CASSQGLKKETQYF.

The table lists this clonotype with a few counts. The rearrangement joins TRBV6-1 to TRBJ1-5; 7 bases map to TRBD1. V lost 6 bases to trimming and J lost 3 bases; unmatched junction nucleotides: 8. The length of the CDR3 is 15 residues. Germline V gives CDR1 MNHNS, CDR2 SASEGT. The DNA of the CDR3 is TGTGCCAGCAGAAGCGACAGGGATCCCAATCAGCCCCAGCATTTT. This encodes CASRSDRDPNQPQHF.

This clonotype showed up many times. This chain connects TRBV19 to TRBJ2-7; a weak D match, TRBD1 (6 bases). Germline CDR1 LNHDA, CDR2 SQIVND (reference sequence). V was clipped by 2 bases and J by 5 bases, with 16 bases between them. This CDR3 spans 15 amino acids. CDR3 region: CASSIQARQGHEQYF. CDR3 bases: TGTGCCAGTAGTATACAGGCTAGGCAGGGGCACGAGCAGTACTTC.

This clonotype was detected ten times or more. The chain carries TRBV20-1 and TRBJ2-7, with 7 nucleotides matching TRBD2. In germline, CDR1 is DFQATT, CDR2 SNEGSKA (reference sequence). Unmatched junction bases numbered 11, after V lost 4 bases and J lost 2 bases. The CDR3 consists of 15 residues. CDR3 bases: TGCAGTGCTACTCGAACCGGGACTATCCCCTACGAGCAGTACTTC. Translated, it gives CSATRTGTIPYEQYF.

This clonotype appeared many times. V gene TRBV20-1 combines with J gene TRBJ1-1; TRBD1 agrees at 11 bases. The trim removed 2 bases at V and 5 bases at J, leaving 7 bases unmatched. The CDR3 covers 15 residues. Germline assignment: CDR1 DFQATT and CDR2 SNEGSKA (reference sequence). CDR3 sequence (DNA): TGCAGTGCTAGAAACCTGGACAGGGGGCTTACTGAAGCTTTCTTT. This codes for CSARNLDRGLTEAFF.

This chain links TRBV28 with TRBJ2-7; 15 positions agree with TRBD2. J was trimmed by 1 base and V by 5 bases; bases with no gene match: 12. The CDR3 consists of 19 residues. Germline V gene sequence: CDR1 MDHEN, CDR2 SYDVKM. CDR3 loop: CASSAHRTSGGAFSYEQYF. CDR3 bases: TGTGCCAGCAGTGCCCACAGGACTAGCGGGGGGGCATTTTCCTACGAGCAGTACTTC.

This clonotype was seen repeatedly, ten times or more. V gene TRBV4-1 combines with J gene TRBJ1-6; possibly TRBD1 for D (5 bases). CDR1 and CDR2 from the germline V gene are MGHRA and YSYEKL. Trimming stripped 0 bases from V and 0 bases from J, with 15 bases between. The CDR3 contains 19 residues. The DNA of the CDR3 is TGCGCCAGCAGCCAAGATACTGGGGCGGCGAGCTCCTATAATTCACCCCTCCACTTT. It encodes CASSQDTGAASSYNSPLHF.

In its sample, this clonotype was seen many times. This sequence joins TRBV5-4 and TRBJ2-2; 9 nucleotides align to TRBD1. The CDR3 is 16 amino acids. Germline CDR1 SGHNT, CDR2 YYREEE (reference sequence). V was clipped by 3 bases and J by 1 base; unmatched bases: 4. CDR3 bases: TGTGCCAGCAGCTGGGACAGGGAAGGGAACACCGGGGAGCTGTTTTTT. It specifies CASSWDREGNTGELFF.

Concerning this clonotype itself: It may be a read error: a sequence one base away is much more abundant. V and J are TRBV27 and TRBJ2-3; 7 bases fit TRBD1. Unmatched junction bases numbered 8, after V lost 8 bases and J lost 3 bases. CDR1 is MNHEY, CDR2 SMNVEV, per germline (reference sequence). This CDR3 is built from 14 residues. Here the CDR3 DNA reads TGTGCCAGCGGACCGGGACAGTGTACAGATACGCAGTATTTT. Its translation: CASGPGQCTDTQYF.

This sequence joins TRBV20-1 and TRBJ1-6; D unresolved. Looked up from germline, CDR1 is DFQATT and CDR2 is SNEGSKA (reference sequence). The CDR3 loop spans 16 amino acids. Trimming removed 2 bases at V and 3 bases at J, with 14 bases between. The CDR3 DNA follows: TGCAGTGCTAGACCCCTTAGATCCAACTATAATTCACCCCTCCACTTT. Translated: CSARPLRSNYNSPLHF.

By sample share, this clonotype is medium-sized. This sequence joins TRBV20-1 and TRBJ2-7, with D possibly matching TRBD1 (5 bases). V lost 4 bases, J lost 7 bases, and 26 bases lay in between. This CDR3 is built from 16 residues. Germline lookup yields CDR1 DFQATT and CDR2 SNEGSKA (reference sequence). CDR3 DNA: TGCAGTGCTATACCCCCCCTGGGGCAGGGAATGAGTGAGCAGTACTTC. This codes for CSAIPPLGQGMSEQYF.

This clonotype is medium-sized (0.01 to 0.1%) by share. The J gene is TRBJ2-5, the V gene TRBV7-2, with a possible D match to TRBD2 (7 bases). The CDR3 length is 17 residues. Looked up from germline, CDR1 is SGHTA and CDR2 is FQGNSA. Trimming left V 0 bases short and J 1 base short, with 15 bases between. The CDR3 sequence: CASSLALLAGAQETQYF. The DNA for the CDR3 is TGTGCCAGCAGCTTAGCGCTCCTGGCGGGGGCCCAAGAGACCCAGTACTTC.